The 21 T cell receptor beta chains below were found in one sample sequenced in a study of OX40 agonist ivuxolimab in advanced cancers. Data came from immunoSEQ multiplex PCR; TCRdb stores just in-frame clones and leaves some out. Of under 55,000 clones detected, about 90% appear once; the ten largest clones hold 6% to 8%. The starting material was CD4+ or CD8+ T cells sorted from blood, obtained in a trial of the OX40 agonist ivuxolimab. The receptors shown here come from an adult with an advanced solid tumor such as melanoma, head and neck, liver or kidney cancer.

The V call is TRBV30, the J call TRBJ2-7; 8 bases line up with TRBD2. This CDR3 contains 14 residues. J was trimmed by 0 bases and V by 5 bases; bases with no gene match: 6. The germline CDR1 and CDR2 sequences are GTSNPN and SVGIG (reference sequence). In DNA form, the CDR3 reads TGTGCCTGGGACGGTAGCGGGGCCTCCTACGAGCAGTACTTC. Protein: CAWDGSGASYEQYF.

The chain combines TRBV25-1 with TRBJ1-4; no definite D call. CDR1 is MGHDK and CDR2 is SYGVNS in the germline V gene. The CDR3 has 12 amino acids. The V end lost 6 bases, the J end lost 6 bases, and 8 bases lay between the germline ends. The CDR3: CASSRGYEKLFF. CDR3 nucleotide sequence: TGTGCCAGCAGCCGCGGGTATGAAAAACTGTTTTTT.

V and J are TRBV6-1 and TRBJ1-2; D possibly corresponds to TRBD1 (6 bases). Per the germline V gene, CDR1 is MNHNS and CDR2 is SASEGT. Trimming took 3 bases from V and 8 from J, leaving 19 bases between them. The CDR3 loop spans 15 amino acids. CDR3 DNA: TGTGCCAGCAGTGACAGGGGAGGTACGAGGGGGGGCTACACCTTC. It translates to CASSDRGGTRGGYTF.

The V gene is TRBV7-7, the J gene TRBJ2-6; D is perhaps TRBD1 (6 bases). V was clipped by 5 bases and J by 4 bases, with 18 bases between them. This CDR3 region has 17 residues. Germline CDR1 is SSHAT and CDR2 is FNYEAQ (reference sequence). The CDR3 nucleotides read TGTGCCAGCAGCGGAAGACAACAGGGCGTAGGGGCCAACGTCCTGACTTTC. This encodes CASSGRQQGVGANVLTF.

The chain is built from TRBV12-5 and TRBJ1-1; TRBD1 is a possible D gene (6 bases). This CDR3 is 16 amino acids long. Germline assignment: CDR1 LGHNT and CDR2 FRNRAP. V lost 0 bases and J lost 1, with 12 bases in between. The CDR3 DNA sequence: TGTGCTAGTGGTTTGGTAGGAGCAGGGGAGAACACTGAAGCTTTCTTT. Its protein is CASGLVGAGENTEAFF.

This clone was observed a handful of times. The chain links TRBV28 to TRBJ2-7; a weak D match, TRBD1 (5 bases). CDR1 is MDHEN, CDR2 SYDVKM, per germline. V lost 5 bases and J 2 bases, leaving 22 bases between the germline ends. This CDR3 has 17 residues. The CDR3 DNA reads TGTGCCAGCAGTCCCCCCAGCAGAAGACAGCTACCCTACGAGCAGTACTTC. Translation: CASSPPSRRQLPYEQYF. Filled out from reference TRBV28 and TRBJ2-7, the complete variable domain reads DVKVTQSSRYLVKRTGEKVFLECVQDMDHENMFWYRQDPGLGLRLIYFSYDVKMKEKGDIPEGYSVSREKKERFSLILESASTNQTSMYLCASSPPSRRQLPYEQYFGPGTRLTVT.

The chain recombines TRBV29-1 with TRBJ2-7, with D perhaps matching TRBD1 (5 bases). The germline V and J ends were trimmed by 7 bases and 5 bases, with 9 bases remaining between them. The germline gives CDR1 SQVTM, CDR2 ANQGSEA. The CDR3 spans 10 residues. The CDR3 nucleotides read TGCAGCGCCGGACACGACGAGCAGTACTTC. It translates to CSAGHDEQYF.

The V and J genes are TRBV19 and TRBJ1-1; 10 nucleotides align to TRBD1. After removal of 7 bases from V and 0 bases from J, the junction contained 5 bases not matched to a gene. The CDR3 consists of 15 residues. The V gene's germline CDR1 is LNHDA and CDR2 SQIVND (reference sequence). The DNA of the CDR3 is TGTGCCAGTATTAAGACAGGGGGCCTGAACACTGAAGCTTTCTTT. The encoded protein is CASIKTGGLNTEAFF.

The rearrangement links TRBV7-6 to TRBJ1-6, with D possibly being TRBD1 (6 bases). Trimming took off 4 bases at V and 2 bases at J, with 9 bases between the two ends. CDR1 and CDR2 (germline): SGHVS, FNYEAQ. The CDR3 is made up of 15 amino acids. The CDR3 is CASSYEGAYNSPLHF. CDR3 DNA sequence: TGTGCCAGCAGCTACGAGGGGGCCTATAATTCACCCCTCCACTTT.

This chain uses TRBV5-6 with TRBJ1-2; TRBD1 matches 7 bases. The CDR3 is 14 amino acids. V lost 4 bases, J lost 0 bases, and 3 bases stayed unmatched. The germline CDR1 and CDR2 sequences are SGHDT and YYEEEE. CDR3 in amino acids: CASSPGTANYGYTF. The CDR3 coding sequence is TGTGCCAGCAGCCCGGGGACAGCTAACTATGGCTACACCTTC. Using reference TRBV5-6 and TRBJ1-2 for the parts outside the CDR3, the full variable domain is DAGVTQSPTHLIKTRGQQVTLRCSPKSGHDTVSWYQQALGQGPQFIFQYYEEEERQRGNFPDRFSGHQFPNYSSELNVNALLLGDSALYLCASSPGTANYGYTFGSGTRLTVV.

This chain joins TRBV6-5 and TRBJ2-7, with TRBD1 as a possible D gene (5 bases). CDR3 length equals 13 residues. Germline assignment: CDR1 MNHEY and CDR2 SVGAGI. The V end lost 4 bases, the J end lost 6 bases, and 13 bases lay between the germline ends. The CDR3 sequence: CASSSQGTGEQYF. The CDR3 nucleotides read TGTGCCAGCAGTTCTCAAGGCACAGGCGAGCAGTACTTC.

V usage is TRBV19 and J usage is TRBJ2-7; tentatively, D is TRBD1 (6 bases). V was shortened by 6 bases and J by 0 bases, with 12 bases between the two germline ends. The CDR3 runs 14 residues. Germline loops: CDR1 LNHDA, CDR2 SQIVND (reference sequence). The CDR3: CASRWDTSSYEQYF. The CDR3 bases are TGTGCCAGTAGATGGGACACCAGCTCCTACGAGCAGTACTTC.

The chain recombines TRBV2 with TRBJ1-1; possibly TRBD1 for D (6 bases). This CDR3 contains 15 residues. V was shortened by 0 bases and J by 5 bases, with 13 bases between the two germline ends. Germline V lookup: CDR1 SNHLY, CDR2 FYNNEI. CDR3 protein: CASSEAGRGNTEAFF. CDR3 sequence (DNA): TGTGCCAGCAGTGAAGCGGGCAGGGGAAATACTGAAGCTTTCTTT.

This chain joins TRBV4-1 and TRBJ2-7, with TRBD1 as a possible D gene (6 bases). Deletions cut 2 bases from V and 0 bases from J, with 11 bases between. Germline values: CDR1 MGHRA, CDR2 YSYEKL. This CDR3 is built from 15 residues. CDR3 coding DNA: TGCGCCAGCAGCCAACCAGGGGTACCCTCCTACGAGCAGTACTTC. It specifies CASSQPGVPSYEQYF.

This clone has more than one count but fewer than ten. The chain joins TRBV10-3 to TRBJ1-5; no reliable D call. Germline V lookup: CDR1 ENHRY, CDR2 SYGVKD. Trimming took off 4 bases at V and 3 bases at J, with 4 bases between the two ends. This CDR3 comprises 12 residues. The CDR3 DNA follows: TGTGCCATCAGTGGGGACAATCAGCCCCAGCATTTT. Translated: CAISGDNQPQHF.

The chain recombines TRBV29-1 with TRBJ1-1; weak D call: TRBD1 (5 bases). The V and J ends lost 3 bases and 0 bases respectively, with 11 bases between them. This CDR3 region has 14 residues. The germline gives CDR1 SQVTM, CDR2 ANQGSEA. The DNA for the CDR3 is TGCAGCGTTGATCTAACGGGGCTGAACACTGAAGCTTTCTTT. Translating it yields CSVDLTGLNTEAFF.

The chain joins TRBV10-1 to TRBJ2-1, with TRBD2 identical over 8 bases. Germline lookup yields CDR1 WNHNN and CDR2 SYGVQD (reference sequence). There are 15 residues in the CDR3. V shed 3 bases, J shed 8 bases, and the junction held 9 bases outside the gene matches. The CDR3 is CASSEGTRLWDEQFF. DNA for the CDR3: TGCGCCAGCAGTGAAGGGACTAGATTGTGGGATGAGCAGTTCTTC.

This sequence joins TRBV2 and TRBJ1-5; D is undetermined. This CDR3 region has 14 residues. V was pared by 4 bases and J by 5 bases, with 12 bases between. Germline loops: CDR1 SNHLY, CDR2 FYNNEI. CDR3 region: CASSGQGKDQPQHF. In nucleotides, the CDR3 is TGTGCCAGCAGTGGTCAAGGAAAGGATCAGCCCCAGCATTTT.

This chain uses TRBV7-6 with TRBJ2-1, with D perhaps TRBD1 or TRBD2 (5 bases each). The CDR3 is 15 amino acids. Germline V lookup: CDR1 SGHVS, CDR2 FNYEAQ. The germline V and J ends were trimmed by 1 base and 6 bases, with 13 bases remaining between them. CDR3 coding DNA: TGTGCCAGCAGCTTAGGACGGGGCGGGCCCAATGAGCAGTTCTTC. It yields the protein CASSLGRGGPNEQFF.

The J gene is TRBJ1-4, the V gene TRBV7-9; D unresolved. The CDR3 covers 15 residues. Germline values: CDR1 SEHNR, CDR2 FQNEAQ (reference sequence). V lost 6 bases to trimming and J lost 4 bases, with 15 bases between them. CDR3 in amino acids: CASRPRAEINEKLFF. The CDR3 DNA follows: TGTGCCAGCAGACCCAGAGCGGAGATTAATGAAAAACTGTTTTTT. Full variable domain (rest looked up from reference TRBV7-9 and TRBJ1-4): DTGVSQNPRHKITKRGQNVTFRCDPISEHNRLYWYRQTLGQGPEFLTYFQNEAQLEKSRLLSDRFSAERPKGSFSTLEIQRTEQGDSAMYLCASRPRAEINEKLFFGSGTQLSVL.

The chain links TRBV7-9 to TRBJ1-1; D is undetermined. This CDR3 region has 13 residues. CDR1 and CDR2 from the germline V gene are SEHNR and FQNEAQ (reference sequence). The germline V and J ends were trimmed by 0 bases and 5 bases, with 7 bases remaining between them. CDR3 coding DNA: TGTGCCAGCAGCTTAGCCCGGCAGACTGAAGCTTTCTTT. Residues: CASSLARQTEAFF.